This TCR beta chain was captured in a study of control samples from healthy donors and cancer patients. TCRdb keeps only in-frame clones here, not all; method: immunoSEQ multiplex PCR. The sample yields some 94,000 clones, about 89% seen once. Germline V gives CDR1 SNHLY, CDR2 FYNNEI. The CDR3 extends over 17 amino acids. Germline trimming cut 3 bases from V and 6 bases from J; bases unmatched to any gene: 16. The sequencing input was PBMCs. This TCR derives from a woman between 45 and 60 years old with colorectal cancer. The V and J genes are TRBV2 and TRBJ1-2; 7 bases align to TRBD1. For the CDR3, the DNA is TGTGCCAGCAGTGAGTCCCCCAGACAGGGATTCTGGGATGGCTACACCTTC. This codes for CASSESPRQGFWDGYTF.